This T cell receptor (beta chain) was obtained from a study of molecular identifiers for immune sequencing clone quantification. Across the whole study: Replicate RNA from around 20,000 or 100,000 naive CD8 T cells formed five aliquots; four were sequenced.

This clonotype has at least ten counts. Antigen specificity is unknown. Whole-study results and caveats: Clones exceeding 20 RNA copies carried over 97% of effector molecules but under 1% of naive-cell molecules.

This CDR3 is 14 amino acids long. Trimming cost V 1 base and J 2 bases, with 7 bases left between them. CDR1 and CDR2 (germline): SNHLY, FYNNEI. Libraries of bulk TCR were made by previously described methods (with listed TCR primers). A single record per CDR3 protein comes from TCRdb applying MiXCR to the PCR reads. Found here are around 89,000 distinct CDR3 sequences, over 15% of them singletons; the top ten hold roughly 0.85%. Sorting isolated naive CD8 T cells as CD8+CD4-CCR7+CD45RA+ events. This chain joins TRBV2 and TRBJ2-3; D is undetermined. Sequencing used naive CD8+ T cells from blood, with Jurkat cell RNA spiked in. Subset reported: FACS-sorted CD8+CD4-CCR7+CD45RA+ naive T cells. This TCR was recovered from a human donor in good health. Some libraries in this study had Jurkat cell RNA spiked in. This chain's CDR3 is CASSEVRNTDTQYF. CDR3 DNA: TGTGCCAGCAGTGAAGTACGTAACACAGATACGCAGTATTTT.